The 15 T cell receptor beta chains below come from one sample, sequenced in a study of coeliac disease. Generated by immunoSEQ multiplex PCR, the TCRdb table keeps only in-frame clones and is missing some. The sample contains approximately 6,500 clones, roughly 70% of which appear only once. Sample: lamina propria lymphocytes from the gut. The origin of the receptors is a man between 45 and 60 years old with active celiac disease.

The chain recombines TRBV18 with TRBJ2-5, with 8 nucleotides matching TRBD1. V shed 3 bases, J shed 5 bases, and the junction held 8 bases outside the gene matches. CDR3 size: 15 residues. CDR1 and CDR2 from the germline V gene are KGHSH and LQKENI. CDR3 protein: CASSPGQGSTETQYF. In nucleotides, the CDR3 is TGTGCCAGCTCACCCGGACAGGGTAGTACGGAGACCCAGTACTTC.

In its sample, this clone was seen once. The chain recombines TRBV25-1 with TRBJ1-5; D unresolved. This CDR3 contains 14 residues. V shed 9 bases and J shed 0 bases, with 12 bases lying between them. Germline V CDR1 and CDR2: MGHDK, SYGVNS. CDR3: CARVRSPSNQPQHF. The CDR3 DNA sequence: TGTGCCAGGGTGCGGAGTCCTAGCAATCAGCCCCAGCATTTT.

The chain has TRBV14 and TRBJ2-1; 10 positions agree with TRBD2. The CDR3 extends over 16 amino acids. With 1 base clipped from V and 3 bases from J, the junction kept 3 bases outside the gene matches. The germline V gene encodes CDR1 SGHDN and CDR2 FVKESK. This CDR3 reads CASSQVGLALYNEQFF. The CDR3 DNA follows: TGTGCCAGCAGCCAAGTGGGACTAGCGCTCTACAATGAGCAGTTCTTC.

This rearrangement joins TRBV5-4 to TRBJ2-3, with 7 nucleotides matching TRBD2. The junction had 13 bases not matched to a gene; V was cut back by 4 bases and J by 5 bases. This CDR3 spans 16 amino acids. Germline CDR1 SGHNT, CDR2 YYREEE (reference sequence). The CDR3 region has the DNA TGTGCCAGCAGCCCGGGCGCAGCGGGAACGGGAGATACGCAGTATTTT. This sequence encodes CASSPGAAGTGDTQYF. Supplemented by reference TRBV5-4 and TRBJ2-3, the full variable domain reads ETGVTQSPTHLIKTRGQQVTLRCSSQSGHNTVSWYQQALGQGPQFIFQYYREEENGRGNFPPRFSGLQFPNYSSELNVNALELDDSALYLCASSPGAAGTGDTQYFGPGTRLTVL.

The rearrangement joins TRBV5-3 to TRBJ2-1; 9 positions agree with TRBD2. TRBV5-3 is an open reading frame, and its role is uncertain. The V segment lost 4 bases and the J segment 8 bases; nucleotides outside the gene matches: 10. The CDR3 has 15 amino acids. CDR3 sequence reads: CARSNSSGRIDEQFF. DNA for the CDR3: TGTGCCAGAAGCAATAGTAGCGGGAGAATCGATGAGCAGTTCTTC.

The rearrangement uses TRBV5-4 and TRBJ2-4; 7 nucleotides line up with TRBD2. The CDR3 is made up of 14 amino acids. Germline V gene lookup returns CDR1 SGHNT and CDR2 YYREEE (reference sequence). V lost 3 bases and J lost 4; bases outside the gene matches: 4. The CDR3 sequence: CASSWEGRKNIQYF. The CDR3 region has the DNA TGTGCCAGCAGCTGGGAGGGGCGGAAAAACATTCAGTACTTC.

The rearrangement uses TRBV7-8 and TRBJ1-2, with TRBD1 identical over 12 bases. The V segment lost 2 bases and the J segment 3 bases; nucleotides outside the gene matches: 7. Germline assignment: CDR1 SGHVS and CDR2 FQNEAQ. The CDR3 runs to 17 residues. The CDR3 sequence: CASSLRDRGPRDYGYTF. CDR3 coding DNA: TGTGCCAGCAGCTTAAGGGACAGGGGGCCCAGGGACTATGGCTACACCTTC.

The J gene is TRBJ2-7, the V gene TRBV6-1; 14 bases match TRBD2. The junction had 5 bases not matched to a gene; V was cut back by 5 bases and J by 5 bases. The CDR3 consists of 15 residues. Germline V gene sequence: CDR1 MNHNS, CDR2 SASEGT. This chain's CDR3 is CASSSGLAGGNEQYF. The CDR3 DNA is TGTGCCAGCAGTTCAGGACTAGCGGGGGGAAACGAGCAGTACTTC.

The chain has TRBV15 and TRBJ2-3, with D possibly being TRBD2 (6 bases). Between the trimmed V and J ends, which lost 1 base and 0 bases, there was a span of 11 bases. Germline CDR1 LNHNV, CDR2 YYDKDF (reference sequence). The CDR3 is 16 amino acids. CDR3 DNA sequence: TGTGCCACCAGCAGAGGGGCGGGATCTAGCACAGATACGCAGTATTTT. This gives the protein CATSRGAGSSTDTQYF.

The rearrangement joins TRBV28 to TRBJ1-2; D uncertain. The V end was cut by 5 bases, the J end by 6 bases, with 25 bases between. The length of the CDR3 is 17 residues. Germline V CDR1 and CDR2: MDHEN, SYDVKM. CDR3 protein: CASSAGGKGSWSNGYTF. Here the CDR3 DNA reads TGTGCCAGCAGTGCCGGCGGGAAGGGCTCATGGAGTAATGGCTACACCTTC.

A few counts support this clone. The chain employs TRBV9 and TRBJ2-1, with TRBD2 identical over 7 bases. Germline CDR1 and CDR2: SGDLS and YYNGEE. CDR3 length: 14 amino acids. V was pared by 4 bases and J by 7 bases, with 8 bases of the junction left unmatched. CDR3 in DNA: TGTGCCAGCAGCCCTGGGGGGGTAGGGAATGAGCAGTTCTTC. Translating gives CASSPGGVGNEQFF.

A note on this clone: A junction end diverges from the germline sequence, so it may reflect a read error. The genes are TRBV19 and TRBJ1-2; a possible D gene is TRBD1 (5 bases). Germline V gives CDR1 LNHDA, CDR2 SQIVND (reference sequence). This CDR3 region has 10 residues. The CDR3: CASSQGHFVF. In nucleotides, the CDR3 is TGTGCCAGTAGTCAAGGACACTTTGTCTTC.

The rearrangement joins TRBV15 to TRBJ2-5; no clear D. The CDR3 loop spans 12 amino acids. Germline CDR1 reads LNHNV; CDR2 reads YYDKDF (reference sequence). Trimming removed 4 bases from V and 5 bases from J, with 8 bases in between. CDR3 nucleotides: TGTGCCACCAGCATTGGGCCGGAGACCCAGTACTTC. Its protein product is CATSIGPETQYF.

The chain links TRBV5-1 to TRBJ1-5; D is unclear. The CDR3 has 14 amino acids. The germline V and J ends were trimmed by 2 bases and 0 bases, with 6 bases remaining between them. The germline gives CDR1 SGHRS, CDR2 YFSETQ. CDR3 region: CASSFKHSNQPQHF. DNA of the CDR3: TGCGCCAGCAGCTTTAAACATAGCAATCAGCCCCAGCATTTT. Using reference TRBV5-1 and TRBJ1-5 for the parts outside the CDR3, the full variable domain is KAGVTQTPRYLIKTRGQQVTLSCSPISGHRSVSWYQQTPGQGLQFLFEYFSETQRNKGNFPGRFSGRQFSNSRSEMNVSTLELGDSALYLCASSFKHSNQPQHFGDGTRLSIL.

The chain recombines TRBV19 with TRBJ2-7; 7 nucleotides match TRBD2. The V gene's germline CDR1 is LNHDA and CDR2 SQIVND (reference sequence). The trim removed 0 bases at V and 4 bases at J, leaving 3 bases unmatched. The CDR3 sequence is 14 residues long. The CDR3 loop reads CASSIDTSAYEQYF. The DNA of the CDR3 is TGTGCCAGTAGTATAGATACTAGCGCGTACGAGCAGTACTTC.